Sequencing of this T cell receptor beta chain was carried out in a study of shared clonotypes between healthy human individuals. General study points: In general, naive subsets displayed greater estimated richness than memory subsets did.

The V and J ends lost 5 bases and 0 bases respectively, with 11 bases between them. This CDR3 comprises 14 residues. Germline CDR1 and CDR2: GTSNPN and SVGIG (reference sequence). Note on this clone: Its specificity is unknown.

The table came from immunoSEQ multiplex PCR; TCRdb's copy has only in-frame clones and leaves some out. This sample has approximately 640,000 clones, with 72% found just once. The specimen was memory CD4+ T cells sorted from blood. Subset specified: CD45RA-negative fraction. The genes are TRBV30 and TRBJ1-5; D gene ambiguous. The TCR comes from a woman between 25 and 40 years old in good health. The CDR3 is CAWGQSNSNQPQHF. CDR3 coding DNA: TGTGCCTGGGGTCAATCGAATAGCAATCAGCCCCAGCATTTT.